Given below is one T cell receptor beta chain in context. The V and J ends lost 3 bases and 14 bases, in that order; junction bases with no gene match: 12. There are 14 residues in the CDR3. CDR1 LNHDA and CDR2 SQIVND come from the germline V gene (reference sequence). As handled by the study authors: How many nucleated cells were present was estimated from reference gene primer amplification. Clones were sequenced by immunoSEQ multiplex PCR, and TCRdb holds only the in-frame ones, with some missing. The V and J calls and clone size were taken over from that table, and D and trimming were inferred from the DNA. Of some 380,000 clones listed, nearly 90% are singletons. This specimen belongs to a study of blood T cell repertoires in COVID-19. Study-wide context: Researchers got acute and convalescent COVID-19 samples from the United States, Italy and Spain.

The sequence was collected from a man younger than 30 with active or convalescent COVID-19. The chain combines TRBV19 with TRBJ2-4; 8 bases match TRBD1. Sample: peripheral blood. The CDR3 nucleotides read TGTGCCAGTAGTATTATAGTCGGACAGGGTAGGGAGTACTTC. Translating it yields CASSIIVGQGREYF.